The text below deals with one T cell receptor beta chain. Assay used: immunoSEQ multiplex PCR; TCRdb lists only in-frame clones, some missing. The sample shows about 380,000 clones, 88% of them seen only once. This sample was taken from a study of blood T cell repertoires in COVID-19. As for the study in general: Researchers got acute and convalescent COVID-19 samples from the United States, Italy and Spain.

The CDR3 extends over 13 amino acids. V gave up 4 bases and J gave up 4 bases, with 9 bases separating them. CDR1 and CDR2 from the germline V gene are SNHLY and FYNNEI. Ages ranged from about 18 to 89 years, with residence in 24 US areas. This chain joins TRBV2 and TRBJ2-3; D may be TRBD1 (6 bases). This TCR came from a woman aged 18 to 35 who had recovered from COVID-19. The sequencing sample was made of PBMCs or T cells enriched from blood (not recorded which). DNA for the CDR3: TGTGCCAGCAGTGGGGGGCCCGCAGATACGCAGTATTTT. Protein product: CASSGGPADTQYF.